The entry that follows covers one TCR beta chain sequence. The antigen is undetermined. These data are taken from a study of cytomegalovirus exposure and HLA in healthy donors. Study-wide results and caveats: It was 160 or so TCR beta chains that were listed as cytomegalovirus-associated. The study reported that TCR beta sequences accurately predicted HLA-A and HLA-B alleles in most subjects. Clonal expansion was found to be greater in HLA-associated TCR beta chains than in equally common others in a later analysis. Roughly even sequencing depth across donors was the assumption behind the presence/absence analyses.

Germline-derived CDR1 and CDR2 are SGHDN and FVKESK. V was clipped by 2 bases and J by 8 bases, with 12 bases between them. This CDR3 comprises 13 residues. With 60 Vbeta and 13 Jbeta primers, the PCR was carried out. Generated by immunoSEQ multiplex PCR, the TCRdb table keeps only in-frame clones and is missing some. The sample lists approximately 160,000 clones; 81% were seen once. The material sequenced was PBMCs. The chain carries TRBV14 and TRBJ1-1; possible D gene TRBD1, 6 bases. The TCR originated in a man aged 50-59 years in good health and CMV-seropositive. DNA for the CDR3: TGTGCCAGCAGCCAACTCAGGGGCGGGGAAGCTTTCTTT. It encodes CASSQLRGGEAFF.